The 26 T cell receptor beta chains in this list originate from one sample, sequenced in a study of T cell clones after liver transplantation. TCRdb's table, derived via immunoSEQ multiplex PCR, lists solely in-frame clones and lacks some. This sample yields about 20,000 clones, of which 65% to 85% are seen a single time; about a third belongs to the top ten. The sample here was CD8+ T cells from blood, taken around 4.5 years after liver transplant. The receptors shown here come from a human patient who received a liver transplant. Part of the T cell pool may stem from the graft donor.

The table lists this clone with a count of one. This chain uses TRBV11-3 with TRBJ2-3, with 8 bases that match TRBD2. The CDR3 is 16 residues long. Losses at the gene ends were 6 bases for V and 2 bases for J; bases not matched to a gene: 10. Germline CDR1 is SGHNT and CDR2 is YENEEA. The CDR3 DNA reads TGTGCCAGCAGGCTAGGGGTCGGGGGGGCCACAGATACGCAGTATTTT. The encoded protein is CASRLGVGGATDTQYF.

This chain links TRBV6-6 with TRBJ2-2; no definite D call. The CDR3 runs 14 residues. Trimming took off 5 bases at V and 5 bases at J, with 12 bases between the two ends. The germline gives CDR1 MNHNY, CDR2 SVGAGI (reference sequence). CDR3 in DNA: TGTGCCAGCAGTCCAATCACTGGGACCGGGGAGCTGTTTTTT. It specifies CASSPITGTGELFF.

The J gene is TRBJ2-7, the V gene TRBV28; 9 positions match TRBD2. Germline values: CDR1 MDHEN, CDR2 SYDVKM. The junction had 15 bases not matched to a gene; V was cut back by 4 bases and J by 2 bases. This CDR3 has 18 amino acids. This CDR3 is CASSSYSGTSPDPYEQYF. The CDR3 bases are TGTGCCAGCAGTTCCTACTCCGGGACTAGCCCCGACCCCTACGAGCAGTACTTC.

CDR3 nucleotides: TGTGCCAGCTCACACGGGCGGGGGCGCACAGATACGCAGTATTTT. Amino acids: CASSHGRGRTDTQYF. This chain connects TRBV18 to TRBJ2-3; perhaps TRBD2 as D (7 bases). Germline V lookup: CDR1 KGHSH, CDR2 LQKENI. The CDR3 is 15 residues long. The germline V and J ends were trimmed by 4 bases and 1 base, with 12 bases remaining between them.

This chain connects TRBV6-6 to TRBJ1-1; 9 bases map to TRBD1. V was clipped by 2 bases and J by 8 bases; unmatched bases: 3. Germline V gene data show CDR1 as MNHNY and CDR2 as SVGAGI (reference sequence). This CDR3 comprises 13 residues. The CDR3 protein is CASSYPGQGEAFF. CDR3 DNA: TGTGCCAGCAGTTACCCCGGACAGGGGGAAGCTTTCTTT.

This clone was picked up many times. The chain has TRBV27 and TRBJ2-7; 12 nucleotides line up with TRBD2. The CDR3 extends over 14 amino acids. V was pared by 5 bases and J by 7 bases, with 6 bases of the junction left unmatched. Germline values: CDR1 MNHEY, CDR2 SMNVEV (reference sequence). DNA for the CDR3: TGTGCCAGCAGTCGGACTAGCGGGGAAGGAGAGCAGTACTTC. It translates to CASSRTSGEGEQYF.

This clone was seen only a few times. This chain's CDR3 is CASNPNLRQGRINNEQFF. The DNA of the CDR3 is TGTGCCAGCAATCCCAACTTGCGACAGGGGCGAATTAACAATGAGCAGTTCTTC. This rearrangement joins TRBV28 to TRBJ2-1, with 8 bases matching TRBD1. Trimming removed 7 bases from V and 5 bases from J; junction bases left unmatched: 19. This CDR3 has 18 residues. Germline assignment: CDR1 MDHEN and CDR2 SYDVKM.

The V and J genes are TRBV25-1 and TRBJ2-2; D unresolved. Trimming shortened V by 7 bases and J by 6 bases, and 6 bases separated the two germline ends. Germline V gene data show CDR1 as MGHDK and CDR2 as SYGVNS. The CDR3 spans 11 residues. The CDR3 reads CASTRSGELFF. CDR3 bases: TGTGCCAGCACCCGCTCCGGGGAGCTGTTTTTT.

This chain connects TRBV16 to TRBJ1-2, with 7 bases fitting TRBD1. Trimming cost V 2 bases and J 2 bases; bases outside gene matches: 5. The CDR3 length is 15 residues. The germline V gene has CDR1 KGHSY and CDR2 FQNENV. The CDR3 protein is CASSQDRETNYGYTF. In DNA, the CDR3 is TGTGCCAGCAGCCAAGACAGGGAAACAAACTATGGCTACACCTTC.

This chain links TRBV2 with TRBJ2-7; D not certain. V lost 10 bases to trimming and J lost 1 base, with 11 bases between them. The CDR3 consists of 12 residues. Germline-derived CDR1 and CDR2 are SNHLY and FYNNEI. The DNA for the CDR3 is TGTGCCATTAAGGGCGGTTCCTACGAGCAGTACTTC. As protein: CAIKGGSYEQYF. The whole variable domain, remainder taken from reference TRBV2 and TRBJ2-7, is EPEVTQTPSHQVTQMGQEVILRCVPISNHLYFYWYRQILGQKVEFLVSFYNNEISEKSEIFDDQFSVERPDGSNFTLKIRSTKLEDSAMYFCAIKGGSYEQYFGPGTRLTVT.

The genes are TRBV27 and TRBJ2-1; 9 nucleotides agree with TRBD1. The ends lost 5 bases at V and 9 bases at J; junction bases unmatched: 8. The CDR3 runs to 14 residues. Germline values: CDR1 MNHEY, CDR2 SMNVEV (reference sequence). DNA of the CDR3: TGTGCCAGCAGTCCCGGGACAGGGCCGGCTGAGCAGTTCTTC. Protein sequence: CASSPGTGPAEQFF.

The table lists this clone with a count of one. This sequence joins TRBV10-3 and TRBJ1-2, with 9 bases aligning to TRBD1. The V and J ends lost 11 bases and 6 bases, in that order; junction bases with no gene match: 4. The germline V gene has CDR1 ENHRY and CDR2 SYGVKD. The CDR3 has 11 amino acids. CDR3 residues: CALQGADGYTF. DNA for the CDR3: TGTGCCTTACAGGGGGCTGATGGCTACACCTTC.

V usage is TRBV25-1 and J usage is TRBJ2-1; D is undetermined. The CDR3 has 13 residues. V lost 4 bases, J lost 10 bases, and 14 bases lay in between. Per the germline V gene, CDR1 is MGHDK and CDR2 is SYGVNS. The CDR3 nucleotides are TGTGCCAGCAGTGCGAATATGGGGATCGAGCAGTTCTTC. Protein: CASSANMGIEQFF.

This clone occurred once. The rearrangement uses TRBV7-6 and TRBJ2-7, with D perhaps TRBD1 or TRBD2 (5 bases each). CDR3 size: 14 residues. The germline CDR1 and CDR2 sequences are SGHVS and FNYEAQ. V was pared by 1 base and J by 3 bases, with 10 bases between. CDR3 coding DNA: TGTGCCAGCAGCTTAGGGGGCGGAGGCTACGAGCAGTACTTC. It codes for CASSLGGGGYEQYF.

This rearrangement joins TRBV27 to TRBJ1-1, with D uncertain. Trimming removed 7 bases from V and 4 bases from J, with 7 bases in between. CDR1 and CDR2 from the germline V gene are MNHEY and SMNVEV (reference sequence). The length of the CDR3 is 11 residues. In DNA, the CDR3 is TGTGCCAGCAAACGGGGCACTGAAGCTTTCTTT. As protein: CASKRGTEAFF.

The V and J genes are TRBV7-6 and TRBJ1-2, with D possibly TRBD1 on 5 matching bases. This CDR3 comprises 14 residues. Between the trimmed V and J ends, which lost 0 bases and 2 bases, there was a span of 7 bases. Germline lookup yields CDR1 SGHVS and CDR2 FNYEAQ. The chain's CDR3 is CASSLADTNYGYTF. In DNA form, the CDR3 reads TGTGCCAGCAGCTTAGCGGACACCAACTATGGCTACACCTTC.

The rearrangement links TRBV7-8 to TRBJ2-1; possibly TRBD2 for D (5 bases). Trimming shortened V by 4 bases and J by 7 bases, and 11 bases separated the two germline ends. The CDR3 is 13 residues long. Per germline, CDR1 SGHVS and CDR2 FQNEAQ. The CDR3 region is CASSSSPGNEQFF. The CDR3 DNA follows: TGTGCCAGCAGCTCCTCCCCGGGGAATGAGCAGTTCTTC.

This clone has just a few counts. The chain combines TRBV9 with TRBJ1-5; D remains ambiguous. Trimming left V 4 bases short and J 4 bases short, with 9 bases between. The CDR3 spans 13 residues. Looked up from germline, CDR1 is SGDLS and CDR2 is YYNGEE. The CDR3 nucleotides read TGTGCCAGCAGCAAGGATGGGAATCAGCCCCAGCATTTT. Its protein product is CASSKDGNQPQHF.

Points on this clone: This sample also contains other DNA sequences that code for the same CDR3. The chain employs TRBV11-2 and TRBJ2-7; maybe TRBD2 (5 bases). Per the germline V gene, CDR1 is SGHAT and CDR2 is FQNNGV. V lost 5 bases, J lost 5 bases, and 22 bases lay in between. The CDR3 sequence is 16 residues long. The CDR3 DNA reads as TGTGCCAGCAGCCTAGCTGTAGGGAAATTGTGGGACGAGCAGTACTTC. Amino acids: CASSLAVGKLWDEQYF.

The count of this clone is one. The chain has TRBV27 and TRBJ1-2, with D unclear. V was cut by 3 bases and J by 4 bases, with 9 bases left in between. The CDR3 contains 13 residues. CDR1 and CDR2 (germline): MNHEY, SMNVEV (reference sequence). The CDR3 bases are TGTGCCAGCAGTTTGGGATCCGGCTATGGCTACACCTTC. Its translation is CASSLGSGYGYTF.

The chain joins TRBV7-6 to TRBJ1-4, with D possibly matching TRBD1 (5 bases). Trimming shortened V by 3 bases and J by 3 bases, and 17 bases separated the two germline ends. From germline, CDR1 is SGHVS and CDR2 FNYEAQ. The CDR3 is made up of 17 amino acids. This chain's CDR3 is CASSFGEGGAPNEKLFF. As DNA, the CDR3 is TGTGCCAGCAGCTTCGGGGAGGGTGGGGCGCCTAATGAAAAACTGTTTTTT.

The chain is built from TRBV5-1 and TRBJ2-7, with 11 nucleotides matching TRBD1. Germline V CDR1 and CDR2: SGHRS, YFSETQ. V was pared by 0 bases and J by 9 bases, with 11 bases of the junction left unmatched. The CDR3 is 16 residues long. CDR3 sequence: CASSLDAGTGGIGQYF. CDR3 coding DNA: TGCGCCAGCAGCTTGGACGCCGGGACAGGGGGTATCGGGCAGTACTTC.

This clone is judged medium-sized. V is TRBV5-6 and J is TRBJ1-2, with 7 bases aligning to TRBD1. The CDR3 spans 13 residues. V was pared by 10 bases and J by 3 bases, with 9 bases of the junction left unmatched. Germline CDR1 reads SGHDT; CDR2 reads YYEEEE. The CDR3 loop reads CACTTTGYYGYTF. The CDR3 bases are TGTGCCTGTACGACGACAGGGTACTATGGCTACACCTTC. Supplemented by reference TRBV5-6 and TRBJ1-2, the full variable domain reads DAGVTQSPTHLIKTRGQQVTLRCSPKSGHDTVSWYQQALGQGPQFIFQYYEEEERQRGNFPDRFSGHQFPNYSSELNVNALLLGDSALYLCACTTTGYYGYTFGSGTRLTVV.

The V gene is TRBV5-6, the J gene TRBJ1-2; no clear D gene. V was trimmed by 6 bases and J by 1 base, leaving 16 bases between them. Germline V CDR1 and CDR2: SGHDT, YYEEEE. CDR3 length: 15 residues. For the CDR3, the DNA is TGTGCCAGCAAACCAAGACGGCCGATTAACTATGGCTACACCTTC. It specifies CASKPRRPINYGYTF.

As DNA, the CDR3 is TGTGCCAGCAGTGTAGGGGCGGGGAGCACAGATACGCAGTATTTT. It specifies CASSVGAGSTDTQYF. The chain uses TRBV6-1 and TRBJ2-3; D might be TRBD2 (6 bases). This CDR3 has 15 residues. Between the trimmed V and J ends, which lost 4 bases and 0 bases, there was a span of 11 bases. CDR1 is MNHNS and CDR2 is SASEGT in the germline V gene.

The rearrangement uses TRBV7-9 and TRBJ1-5; no reliable D call. Germline V CDR1 and CDR2: SEHNR, FQNEAQ (reference sequence). With 7 bases removed from V and 3 bases from J, the gap between germline ends came to 7 bases. The CDR3 is 12 amino acids. The chain's CDR3 is CASMGDNQPQHF. The CDR3 DNA is TGTGCCAGCATGGGCGACAATCAGCCCCAGCATTTT.